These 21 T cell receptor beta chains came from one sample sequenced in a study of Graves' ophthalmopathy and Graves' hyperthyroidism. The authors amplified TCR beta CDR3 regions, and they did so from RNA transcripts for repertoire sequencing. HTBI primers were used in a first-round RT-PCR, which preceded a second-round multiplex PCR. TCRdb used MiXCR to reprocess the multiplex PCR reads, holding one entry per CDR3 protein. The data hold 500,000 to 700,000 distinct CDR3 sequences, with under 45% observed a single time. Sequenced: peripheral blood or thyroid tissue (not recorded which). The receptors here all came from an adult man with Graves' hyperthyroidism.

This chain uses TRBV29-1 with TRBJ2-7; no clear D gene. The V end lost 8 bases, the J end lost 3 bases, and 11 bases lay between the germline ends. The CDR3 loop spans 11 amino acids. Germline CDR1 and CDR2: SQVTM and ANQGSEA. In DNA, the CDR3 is TGCAGCTTGGGTCAGCACTACGAGCAGTACTTC. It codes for CSLGQHYEQYF.

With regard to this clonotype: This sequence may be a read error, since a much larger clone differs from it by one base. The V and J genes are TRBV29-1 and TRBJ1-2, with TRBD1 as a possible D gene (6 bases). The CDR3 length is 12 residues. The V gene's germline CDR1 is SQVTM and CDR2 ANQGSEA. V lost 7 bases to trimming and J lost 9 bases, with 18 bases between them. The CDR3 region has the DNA TGCAGCGGACCTCAGGGGCGCTTCAGCTACACCTTC. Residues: CSGPQGRFSYTF.

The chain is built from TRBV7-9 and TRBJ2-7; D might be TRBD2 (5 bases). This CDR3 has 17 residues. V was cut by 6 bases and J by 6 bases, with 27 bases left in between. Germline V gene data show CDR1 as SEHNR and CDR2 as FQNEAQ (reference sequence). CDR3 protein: CASRLPGSSRFPPEQYF. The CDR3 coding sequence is TGTGCCAGCAGACTCCCGGGATCATCCCGATTCCCCCCCGAGCAGTACTTC.

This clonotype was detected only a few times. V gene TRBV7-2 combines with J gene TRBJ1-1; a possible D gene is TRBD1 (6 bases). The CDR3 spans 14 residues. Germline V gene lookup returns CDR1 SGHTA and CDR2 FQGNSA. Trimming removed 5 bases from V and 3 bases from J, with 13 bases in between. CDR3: CASSPGGGDTEAFF. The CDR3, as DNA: TGTGCCAGCAGCCCAGGAGGGGGGGACACTGAAGCTTTCTTT.

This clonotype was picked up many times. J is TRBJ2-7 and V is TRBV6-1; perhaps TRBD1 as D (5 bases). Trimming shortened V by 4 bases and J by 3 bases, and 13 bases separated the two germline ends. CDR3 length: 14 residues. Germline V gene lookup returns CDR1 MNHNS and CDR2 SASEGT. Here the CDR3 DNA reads TGTGCCAGCAGTGTGCAGGGTAGGGGCTACGAGCAGTACTTC. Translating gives CASSVQGRGYEQYF.

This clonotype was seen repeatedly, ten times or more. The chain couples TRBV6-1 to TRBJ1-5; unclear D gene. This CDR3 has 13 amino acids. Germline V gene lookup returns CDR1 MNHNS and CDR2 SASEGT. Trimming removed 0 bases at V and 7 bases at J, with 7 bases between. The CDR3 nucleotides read TGTGCCAGCAGTGAAGCTATCCGACAGCCCCAGCATTTT. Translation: CASSEAIRQPQHF.

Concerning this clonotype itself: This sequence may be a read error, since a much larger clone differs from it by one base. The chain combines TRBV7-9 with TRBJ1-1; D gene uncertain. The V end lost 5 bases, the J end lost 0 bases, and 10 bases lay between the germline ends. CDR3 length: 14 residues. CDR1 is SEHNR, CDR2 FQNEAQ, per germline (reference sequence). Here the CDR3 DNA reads TGTGCCAGCAGCAATCCTCCTATGAACACTGAAGCTTTCTTT. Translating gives CASSNPPMNTEAFF.

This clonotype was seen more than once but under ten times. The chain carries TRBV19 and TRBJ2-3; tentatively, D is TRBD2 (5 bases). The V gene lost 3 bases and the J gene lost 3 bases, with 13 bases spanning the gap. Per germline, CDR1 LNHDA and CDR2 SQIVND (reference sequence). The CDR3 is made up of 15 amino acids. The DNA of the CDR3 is TGTGCCAGTAGTATGTCGAGGGTTCGAACAGATACGCAGTATTTT. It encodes CASSMSRVRTDTQYF.

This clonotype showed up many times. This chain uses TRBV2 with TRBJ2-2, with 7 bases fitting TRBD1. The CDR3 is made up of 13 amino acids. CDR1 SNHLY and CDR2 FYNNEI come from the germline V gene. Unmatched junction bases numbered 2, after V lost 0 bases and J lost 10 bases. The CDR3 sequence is CASSEATGVELFF. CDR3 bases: TGTGCCAGCAGTGAAGCTACAGGGGTGGAGCTGTTTTTT.

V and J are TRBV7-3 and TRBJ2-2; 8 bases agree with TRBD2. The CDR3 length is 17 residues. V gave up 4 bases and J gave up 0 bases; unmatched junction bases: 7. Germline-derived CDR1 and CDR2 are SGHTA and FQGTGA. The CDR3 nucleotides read TGTGCCAGCAGCTCGCTCGGGAGGGGAACGAACACCGGGGAGCTGTTTTTT. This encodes CASSSLGRGTNTGELFF.

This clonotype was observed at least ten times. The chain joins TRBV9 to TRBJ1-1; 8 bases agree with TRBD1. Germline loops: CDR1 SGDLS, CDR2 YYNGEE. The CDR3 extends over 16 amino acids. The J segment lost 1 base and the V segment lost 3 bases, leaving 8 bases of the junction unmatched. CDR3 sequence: CASSGPKTGGNTEAFF. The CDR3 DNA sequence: TGTGCCAGCAGCGGGCCCAAAACAGGGGGGAACACTGAAGCTTTCTTT.

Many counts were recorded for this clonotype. The DNA of the CDR3 is TGTGCCAGCAGCCACAAACGGGCTGGGGAGCTGTTTTTT. Its protein product is CASSHKRAGELFF. This chain links TRBV14 with TRBJ2-2; D gene unclear. The ends were cut back, 3 bases at V and 8 bases at J, with 10 bases in the middle. Germline V gene data show CDR1 as SGHDN and CDR2 as FVKESK. This CDR3 comprises 13 residues.

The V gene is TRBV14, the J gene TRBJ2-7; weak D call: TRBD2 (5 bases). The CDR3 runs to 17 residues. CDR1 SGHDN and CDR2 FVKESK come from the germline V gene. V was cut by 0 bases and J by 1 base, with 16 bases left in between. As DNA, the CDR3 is TGTGCCAGCAGCCAAGAACGGTTGGTCGGGGAATCCTACGAGCAGTACTTC. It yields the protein CASSQERLVGESYEQYF.

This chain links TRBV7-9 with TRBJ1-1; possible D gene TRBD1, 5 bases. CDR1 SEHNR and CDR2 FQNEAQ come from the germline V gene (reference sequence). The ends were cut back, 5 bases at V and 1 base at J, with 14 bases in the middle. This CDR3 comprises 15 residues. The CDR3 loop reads CASSPGAGPNTEAFF. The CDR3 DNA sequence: TGTGCCAGCAGCCCCGGGGCCGGGCCGAACACTGAAGCTTTCTTT.

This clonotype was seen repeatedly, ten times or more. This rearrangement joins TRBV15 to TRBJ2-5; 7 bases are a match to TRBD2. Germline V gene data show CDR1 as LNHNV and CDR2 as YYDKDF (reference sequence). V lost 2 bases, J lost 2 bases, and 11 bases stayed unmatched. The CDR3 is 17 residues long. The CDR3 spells CATSRRRQLAVQETQYF. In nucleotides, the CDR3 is TGTGCCACCAGCAGAAGACGCCAGCTAGCGGTTCAAGAGACCCAGTACTTC.

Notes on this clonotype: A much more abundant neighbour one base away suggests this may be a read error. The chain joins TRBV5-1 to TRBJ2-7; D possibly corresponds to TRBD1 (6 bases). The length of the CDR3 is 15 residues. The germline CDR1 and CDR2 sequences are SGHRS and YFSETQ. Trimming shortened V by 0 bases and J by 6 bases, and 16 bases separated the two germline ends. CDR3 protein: CASSLAGHSSGEQYF. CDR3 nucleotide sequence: TGCGCCAGCAGCTTGGCGGGACACTCGAGTGGCGAGCAGTACTTC.

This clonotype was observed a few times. For the CDR3, the DNA is TGTGCCAGCCACCAGGGGCTCCGGACTGAAGCTTTCTTT. It translates to CASHQGLRTEAFF. This chain links TRBV6-1 with TRBJ1-1; maybe TRBD1 (6 bases). The CDR3 is 13 amino acids. Per the germline V gene, CDR1 is MNHNS and CDR2 is SASEGT. The germline V and J ends were trimmed by 8 bases and 5 bases, with 15 bases remaining between them.

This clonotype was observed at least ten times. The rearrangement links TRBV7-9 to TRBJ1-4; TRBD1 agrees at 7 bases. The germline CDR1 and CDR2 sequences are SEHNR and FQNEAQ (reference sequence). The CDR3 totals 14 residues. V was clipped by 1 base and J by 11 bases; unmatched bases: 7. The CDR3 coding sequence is TGTGCCAGCAGCTTAGAAGGAGACAGGGCCAAACTGTTTTTT. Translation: CASSLEGDRAKLFF. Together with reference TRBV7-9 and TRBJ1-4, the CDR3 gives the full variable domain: DTGVSQNPRHKITKRGQNVTFRCDPISEHNRLYWYRQTLGQGPEFLTYFQNEAQLEKSRLLSDRFSAERPKGSFSTLEIQRTEQGDSAMYLCASSLEGDRAKLFFGSGTQLSVL.

The DNA of the CDR3 is TGTGCCAGCTCACCATACGGACAGGAGGGACTAGCGGGAGCCTACGAGCAGTACTTC. This gives the protein CASSPYGQEGLAGAYEQYF. The rearrangement uses TRBV18 and TRBJ2-7, with 14 bases fitting TRBD2. Germline values: CDR1 KGHSH, CDR2 LQKENI. V trimming: 2 bases; J trimming: 2 bases; junction bases outside the gene matches: 11. This CDR3 region has 19 residues. The whole variable domain, filled in from reference TRBV18 and TRBJ2-7, reads NAGVMQNPRHLVRRRGQEARLRCSPMKGHSHVYWYRQLPEEGLKFMVYLQKENIIDESGMPKERFSAEFPKEGPSILRIQQVVRGDSAAYFCASSPYGQEGLAGAYEQYFGPGTRLTVT.

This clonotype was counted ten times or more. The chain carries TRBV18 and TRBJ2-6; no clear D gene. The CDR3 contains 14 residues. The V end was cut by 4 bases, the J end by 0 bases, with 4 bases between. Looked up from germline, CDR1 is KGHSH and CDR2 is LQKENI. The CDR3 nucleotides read TGTGCCAGCTCACAATCCTCTGGGGCCAACGTCCTGACTTTC. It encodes CASSQSSGANVLTF. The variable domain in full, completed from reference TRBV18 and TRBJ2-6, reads NAGVMQNPRHLVRRRGQEARLRCSPMKGHSHVYWYRQLPEEGLKFMVYLQKENIIDESGMPKERFSAEFPKEGPSILRIQQVVRGDSAAYFCASSQSSGANVLTFGAGSRLTVL.

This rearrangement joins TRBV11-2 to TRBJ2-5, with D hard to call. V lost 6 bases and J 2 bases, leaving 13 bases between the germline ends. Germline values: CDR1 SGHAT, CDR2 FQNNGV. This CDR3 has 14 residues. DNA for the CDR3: TGTGCCAGCAGGAAGGTGGTAACGCAAGAGACCCAGTACTTC. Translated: CASRKVVTQETQYF. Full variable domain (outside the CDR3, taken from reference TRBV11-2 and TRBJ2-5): EAGVAQSPRYKIIEKRQSVAFWCNPISGHATLYWYQQILGQGPKLLIQFQNNGVVDDSQLPKDRFSAERLKGVDSTLKIQPAKLEDSAVYLCASRKVVTQETQYFGPGTRLLVL.